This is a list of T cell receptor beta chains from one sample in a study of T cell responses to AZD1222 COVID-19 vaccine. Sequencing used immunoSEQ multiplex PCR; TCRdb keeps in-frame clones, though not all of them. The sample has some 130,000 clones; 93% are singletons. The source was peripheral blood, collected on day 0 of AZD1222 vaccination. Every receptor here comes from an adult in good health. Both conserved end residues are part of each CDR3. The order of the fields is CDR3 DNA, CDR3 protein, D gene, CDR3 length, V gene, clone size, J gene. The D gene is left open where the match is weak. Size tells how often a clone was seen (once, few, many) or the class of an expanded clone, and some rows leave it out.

TGTGCCAGCAGCGGGACCTCGGATACGCAGTATTTT	CASSGTSDTQYF	.	12	TRBV28	.	TRBJ2-3
TGTGCCAGCAGCCGGGACTTCCGAGTAACCTACGAGCAGTACTTC	CASSRDFRVTYEQYF	.	15	TRBV28	.	TRBJ2-7
TGCGCCAGCAGCTTGGACTATAACAGGGGGAGTAAGGGAAACACCATATATTTT	CASSLDYNRGSKGNTIYF	TRBD1	18	TRBV5-1	.	TRBJ1-3
TGTGCCAGCAGCCAAGTGGGTGTTAACGAGCAGTACTTC	CASSQVGVNEQYF	.	13	TRBV4-2	.	TRBJ2-7
TGTGCCAGCACCAAACAGGGGTTGGCTGGCTACACCTTC	CASTKQGLAGYTF	TRBD1	13	TRBV6-5	.	TRBJ1-2
TGTGCCAGCAGTCGTGACGGGACGTCTAACACTGAAGCTTTCTTT	CASSRDGTSNTEAFF	.	15	TRBV7-9	.	TRBJ1-1
TGTGCCAGCAGCTCCGGGGACTCCGGCAGGGAGACCCAGTACTTC	CASSSGDSGRETQYF	.	15	TRBV7-3	.	TRBJ2-5
TGTGCCAGCAGTTTTACGCAGACGGACACTGAAGCTTTCTTT	CASSFTQTDTEAFF	.	14	TRBV28	.	TRBJ1-1
TGCAGCGTTGCAACAGGGTCCAACACTGAAGCTTTCTTT	CSVATGSNTEAFF	.	13	TRBV29-1	.	TRBJ1-1
TGTGCCAGCAGCCACGACAGGCCCGGGGAGCTGTTTTTT	CASSHDRPGELFF	.	13	TRBV6-5	.	TRBJ2-2
TGCGCCAGCAGTCGCTCAGGCTACACCTTC	CASSRSGYTF	.	10	TRBV23-1	.	TRBJ1-2
TGTGCCAGCAGCTTAAGGCCGTACGAGCAGTACTTC	CASSLRPYEQYF	.	12	TRBV7-2	few	TRBJ2-7
TGTGCCTGGAGCCAAACAGGGTCACCCCTCCACTTT	CAWSQTGSPLHF	.	12	TRBV30	.	TRBJ1-6
TGTGCCAGCAGTCTTTCGGTTGTGGCATATTCACCCCTCCACTTT	CASSLSVVAYSPLHF	.	15	TRBV28	.	TRBJ1-6
TGTGCCAGCAGCCTCGGGACAGGGGACTGGAGTCCTGGAAACACCATATATTTT	CASSLGTGDWSPGNTIYF	TRBD1	18	TRBV7-8	.	TRBJ1-3
TGTGCCAGCAATATCCCATCAAGGTGGAATCAGCCCCAGCATTTT	CASNIPSRWNQPQHF	.	15	TRBV28	once	TRBJ1-5
TGTGCCAGCAGCCCCGCCATCCCCGGGGAGCTGTTTTTT	CASSPAIPGELFF	.	13	TRBV28	.	TRBJ2-2
TGTGCCAGCAGCCCCCCCGGGGGTGGAAACACCATATATTTT	CASSPPGGGNTIYF	.	14	TRBV28	.	TRBJ1-3
TGCAGCGTTTGGGGGGGGTTGACTGAAGCTTTCTTT	CSVWGGLTEAFF	.	12	TRBV29-1	.	TRBJ1-1
TGTGCCAGCTCCATCCCGGGCCCGGGACAGATAAAGACCCAGTACTTC	CASSIPGPGQIKTQYF	TRBD1	16	TRBV18	.	TRBJ2-5
TGTGCCATCAGCCCCACAGGGACAGGCGAAGCTTTCTTT	CAISPTGTGEAFF	TRBD1	13	TRBV10-3	.	TRBJ1-1
TGTGCCAGCAGCCAAGATCAGGGAAGGCCCCAGCATTTT	CASSQDQGRPQHF	.	13	TRBV3-1/TRBV3-2	.	TRBJ1-5
TGTGCCAGCAGTGAAGCTAGAACCAGGACAGATACGCAGTATTTT	CASSEARTRTDTQYF	.	15	TRBV6-1	.	TRBJ2-3
TGTGCCAGCAGTTACTCTGGGGCTAGCACTTACAATGAGCAGTTCTTC	CASSYSGASTYNEQFF	.	16	TRBV6-2/TRBV6-3	.	TRBJ2-1
TGTGCCAGCCGCCCCGAGGGGGCGCTTGGCTACACCTTC	CASRPEGALGYTF	TRBD1	13	TRBV6-5	.	TRBJ1-2
TGTGCCAGCAGCTTAAGGACAGGGAACTACGAGCAGTACTTC	CASSLRTGNYEQYF	TRBD1	14	TRBV7-8	.	TRBJ2-7
TGTGCCAGCAGCTTAGTGGGAATCAGCACAGATACGCAGTATTTT	CASSLVGISTDTQYF	.	15	TRBV11-2	.	TRBJ2-3
TGTGCCAGCAGCTTCGGAGACTATGGCTACACCTTC	CASSFGDYGYTF	.	12	TRBV7-2	.	TRBJ1-2
TGTGCCATCAGTGAATCCGACCGGTCTAGCGTGACTTACAATGAGCAGTTCTTC	CAISESDRSSVTYNEQFF	.	18	TRBV10-3	.	TRBJ2-1
TGTGCCAGCACCGCGACAGGGACGTTCTACAATGAGCAGTTCTTC	CASTATGTFYNEQFF	TRBD1	15	TRBV6-5	.	TRBJ2-1
TGTGCCAGCAGTTCTCGCAGACAGACCGCTAACTATGGCTACACCTTC	CASSSRRQTANYGYTF	.	16	TRBV6-5	.	TRBJ1-2
TGTGCCAGTAGTATAGTGGGGCTCTCCTACGAGCAGTACTTC	CASSIVGLSYEQYF	.	14	TRBV19	once	TRBJ2-7
TGTGCCAGCAGACTGGGGTCGGACACTGAAGCTTTCTTT	CASRLGSDTEAFF	.	13	TRBV12-3/TRBV12-4	.	TRBJ1-1
TGTGCCAGCAGTGAAAATTGGGGTCAGGGGAGCAATCAGCCCCAGCATTTT	CASSENWGQGSNQPQHF	.	17	TRBV2	.	TRBJ1-5
TGTGCCAGCAGAGGCAGGGCGGTCGACGAGCAGTACTTC	CASRGRAVDEQYF	.	13	TRBV6-6	.	TRBJ2-7
TGCAGTGCTAGTTCATTTCGCGACTCCTACGAGCAGTACTTC	CSASSFRDSYEQYF	.	14	TRBV20-1	.	TRBJ2-7
TGCGCCAGCAGCATCGGGACTATCAACTACGAGCAGTACTTC	CASSIGTINYEQYF	TRBD2	14	TRBV5-1	.	TRBJ2-7
TGCGCCAGCAGCCAAGATTGGTCGGTCCTCTCCTACGAGCAGTACTTC	CASSQDWSVLSYEQYF	.	16	TRBV4-3	.	TRBJ2-7
TGTGCCAGCAGCCAAGATGGGACAGGGAACACTGAAGCTTTCTTT	CASSQDGTGNTEAFF	TRBD1	15	TRBV3-1/TRBV3-2	few	TRBJ1-1
TGCAGTGCTAGTCCCAACTCTGGAAACACCATATATTTT	CSASPNSGNTIYF	.	13	TRBV20-1	.	TRBJ1-3
TGTGCCAGTAGTCTTAGGACTAATGAAAAACTGTTTTTT	CASSLRTNEKLFF	.	13	TRBV19	.	TRBJ1-4
TGTGCCAGCAGCCCGGACCTCCAGTCTGAAAAACTGTTTTTT	CASSPDLQSEKLFF	.	14	TRBV11-2	.	TRBJ1-4
TGTGCCAGCAGATCAGACGGCAACAGTGCTAATGAAAAACTGTTTTTT	CASRSDGNSANEKLFF	.	16	TRBV27	.	TRBJ1-4
TGTGCCAGCAGTTACGGGGCTAGCTCAGGAGATACGCAGTATTTT	CASSYGASSGDTQYF	.	15	TRBV6-5	.	TRBJ2-3
TGCAGCGCCTTGACTGCACAGGGGATTAAGTACGAGCAGTACTTC	CSALTAQGIKYEQYF	TRBD1	15	TRBV29-1	.	TRBJ2-7
TGTGCCAGCAGCGGACTAGCGGGAGCACATGAGCAGTTCTTC	CASSGLAGAHEQFF	TRBD2	14	TRBV6-6	.	TRBJ2-1
TGCGCCAGCAGTGAAAGATGGCGGGAGGAGAACAATGAGCAGTTCTTC	CASSERWREENNEQFF	TRBD2	16	TRBV10-2	.	TRBJ2-1
TGTGCCAGCAGCCCTCTTGGGGCAGCCACTGAAGCTTTCTTT	CASSPLGAATEAFF	.	14	TRBV7-9	.	TRBJ1-1
TGCGCCAGCAGCTACTCAGCGGGGAGCGATGAGCAGTTCTTC	CASSYSAGSDEQFF	TRBD2	14	TRBV5-1	.	TRBJ2-1
TGTGCCAGCAGTTTATTAAGGGGTCGGGACTATGGCTACACCTTC	CASSLLRGRDYGYTF	.	15	TRBV28	once	TRBJ1-2
TGTGCCAGTAGTCCCTCTAGGGAGGTCAACGAGCAGTACTTC	CASSPSREVNEQYF	.	14	TRBV19	.	TRBJ2-7
TGTGCCAGTAGTATAACCCCCGGGACAGAAGCTTTCTTT	CASSITPGTEAFF	.	13	TRBV19	.	TRBJ1-1
TGTGCCAGCTCACCACTCAGGACGGAGCACTACGAGCAGTACTTC	CASSPLRTEHYEQYF	.	15	TRBV18	.	TRBJ2-7
TGTGCCAGCAGTTGGGACCACTCCAGAACGAATACGCAGTATTTT	CASSWDHSRTNTQYF	.	15	TRBV27	.	TRBJ2-3
TGTGCCACCTCTTCCCGGGTGTATGGCTACACCTTC	CATSSRVYGYTF	.	12	TRBV28	once	TRBJ1-2